The T cell receptor (beta chain) described here comes from a study of Ad26.COV2.S vaccination and SARS-CoV-2 variants. Study-level points and caveats: For non-spike TCRs, breadth in vaccine recipients resembled that in placebo recipients.

The CDR3 is 11 amino acids. The germline V gene encodes CDR1 MDHEN and CDR2 SYDVKM. V lost 7 bases to trimming and J lost 5 bases, with 5 bases between them. Indicated treatment: 19 received Ad26.COV2.S at low or high dose, single or two shots; about 5 received placebo; per-sample allocation not given. Day 63 following the first vaccine or placebo injection was when the samples were taken. Based in Boston, the donor was an adult of 18-55 years. An Ad26 vector expressing Wuhan-strain SARS-CoV-2 spike constituted the vaccine. This clone was seen just once. Its cognate antigen is unknown. Measured with immunoSEQ multiplex PCR; TCRdb has only the in-frame clones, and not every one. The sample has about 350,000 clones; roughly 89% are singletons.

The input for sequencing was peripheral blood, taken in a trial of Ad26.COV2.S vaccine versus placebo. This receptor was identified in a person aged 18-65 years who received the Ad26.COV2.S COVID-19 vaccine or a placebo. The rearrangement uses TRBV28 and TRBJ1-4, with D unresolved. CDR3 sequence reads: CASTLNEKLFF. DNA of the CDR3: TGTGCCAGCACCTTAAATGAAAAACTGTTTTTT.